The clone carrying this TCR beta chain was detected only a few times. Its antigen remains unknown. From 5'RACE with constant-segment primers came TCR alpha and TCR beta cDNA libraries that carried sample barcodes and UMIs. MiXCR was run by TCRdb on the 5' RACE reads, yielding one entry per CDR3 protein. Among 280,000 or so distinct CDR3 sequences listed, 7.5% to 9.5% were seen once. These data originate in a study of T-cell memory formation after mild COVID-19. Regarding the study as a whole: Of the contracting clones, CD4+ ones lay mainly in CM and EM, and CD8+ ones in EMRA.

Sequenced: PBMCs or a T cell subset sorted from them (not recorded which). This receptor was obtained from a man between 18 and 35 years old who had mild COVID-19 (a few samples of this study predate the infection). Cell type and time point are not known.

The DNA for the CDR3 is TGTGCCAGCAGTGAGAGCGGGGGGGCCTGGTACGAGCAGTACGTC. This codes for CASSESGGAWYEQYV. This sequence joins TRBV6-1 and TRBJ2-7; 10 bases align to TRBD2. This CDR3 spans 15 amino acids. Per germline, CDR1 MNHNS and CDR2 SASEGT. Trimming removed 3 bases from V and 4 bases from J; junction bases left unmatched: 6.